This TCR beta chain was identified during a study of blood T cell repertoires in COVID-19. Study as a whole: Material from acute and convalescent COVID-19 was sourced from the United States, Italy and Spain. Sources were T cells, B-cell-depleted T cells, or PBMCs; the material itself was cDNA or gDNA.

Per the authors' pipeline: It was from reference gene primer amplification that nucleated cell counts were estimated. Sequenced by immunoSEQ multiplex PCR; TCRdb stores in-frame clones only, minus some. That table is the source of V, J and clone size, and D and trimming were worked out from the DNA. This table has more than 130,000 clones, about 84% appearing once. The ends lost 6 bases at V and 4 bases at J; junction bases unmatched: 7. Germline CDR1 reads SGHTA; CDR2 reads FQGNSA. The CDR3 extends over 14 amino acids. The chain employs TRBV7-2 and TRBJ2-7, with TRBD1 matching over 9 bases. Sample: peripheral blood. The sequence was collected from a human donor in a cohort sampled during active COVID-19. CDR3 sequence: CASSTHRGRYEQYF. CDR3 nucleotides: TGTGCCAGCAGTACACACAGGGGGCGATACGAGCAGTACTTC. Variable domain in full (rest from reference TRBV7-2 and TRBJ2-7): GAGVSQSPSNKVTEKGKDVELRCDPISGHTALYWYRQSLGQGLEFLIYFQGNSAPDKSGLPSDRFSAERTGGSVSTLTIQRTQQEDSAVYLCASSTHRGRYEQYFGPGTRLTVT.